The entry that follows covers one T cell receptor beta chain sequence. The sample is drawn from a study of shared clonotypes between healthy human individuals. TCRdb's table, derived via immunoSEQ multiplex PCR, lists solely in-frame clones and lacks some. There are around 2.1 million clones in the sample; just over 90% occur only once, and 1.5% to 2% lies in the top ten. CD45RO-negative cells were positively selected for CCR7, leaving out terminally differentiated effector memory CD45RA+ cells. The CDR3 contains 15 residues. V lost 7 bases, J lost 5 bases, and 17 bases lay in between. CDR1 SGHAT and CDR2 FQNNGV come from the germline V gene.

The J gene is TRBJ2-2, the V gene TRBV11-2; no reliable D call. The TCR sequence derives from a man younger than 30 in good health. Some clones in this sample may be carry-over from other donors' samples. Sequencing input: naive CD8+ T cells from PBMCs. The CDR3 nucleotides read TGTGCCAGCAACATGGCCCCCGAAGGGACCGGGGAGCTGTTTTTT. It translates to CASNMAPEGTGELFF.